Presented here are 25 T cell receptor beta chains from one specimen sequenced in a study of sequential checkpoint blockade in melanoma. Using immunoSEQ multiplex PCR, the repertoire was profiled, and TCRdb retains in-frame clones only, with some absent. The data hold about 5,000 clones, with 25% to 40% observed a single time. Treatment described: randomized to nivolumab then ipilimumab (arm A) or the reverse (arm B). The starting material was tumor tissue (inferred from file names), obtained from a patient given nivolumab and ipilimumab in sequence. Source of these receptors: a human donor with melanoma.

This clone is classed as large. The chain joins TRBV19 to TRBJ2-1; weak D call: TRBD2 (5 bases). V was shortened by 4 bases and J by 4 bases, with 14 bases between the two germline ends. This CDR3 spans 15 amino acids. The germline gives CDR1 LNHDA, CDR2 SQIVND (reference sequence). CDR3: CASSTGELDYNEQFF. The CDR3 region has the DNA TGTGCCAGTAGTACCGGGGAATTAGATTACAATGAGCAGTTCTTC.

This clone was found a few times. The rearrangement joins TRBV11-3 to TRBJ2-2, with TRBD1 matching over 11 bases. The germline V gene encodes CDR1 SGHNT and CDR2 YENEEA. The CDR3 loop spans 20 amino acids. Trimming removed 7 bases from V and 6 bases from J; junction bases left unmatched: 22. CDR3 nucleotides: TGTGCCAGCACCGGCCGAATACCAATTAGGACAGGGGGCGCGGCCGGGGAGCTGTTTTTT. Protein sequence: CASTGRIPIRTGGAAGELFF.

This chain links TRBV30 with TRBJ1-1; 8 bases agree with TRBD1. V lost 2 bases to trimming and J lost 10 bases; unmatched junction nucleotides: 9. Germline CDR1 is GTSNPN and CDR2 is SVGIG (reference sequence). This CDR3 is built from 13 residues. The CDR3 DNA sequence: TGTGCCTGGAGTCGACAGGGGACGGCGGTAGCTTTCTTT. This encodes CAWSRQGTAVAFF.

The chain uses TRBV2 and TRBJ2-2, with TRBD1 identical over 8 bases. This CDR3 spans 16 amino acids. Trimming at V came to 6 bases and at J to 2 bases, leaving 8 bases not matched to a gene. Germline V gives CDR1 SNHLY, CDR2 FYNNEI. The CDR3 nucleotides read TGTGCCAGCAGCGTTGACAGGGGCGTAAACACCGGGGAGCTGTTTTTT. Translated: CASSVDRGVNTGELFF.

The chain uses TRBV9 and TRBJ1-2, with D possibly being TRBD1 (5 bases). CDR1 and CDR2 from the germline V gene are SGDLS and YYNGEE. With 10 bases removed from V and 3 bases from J, the gap between germline ends came to 13 bases. The CDR3 covers 12 residues. CDR3 amino acids: CARRTGDYGYTF. The CDR3 DNA sequence: TGTGCCCGGCGGACGGGGGACTATGGCTACACCTTC.

J is TRBJ2-7 and V is TRBV30; TRBD2 might be the D (5 bases). This CDR3 contains 14 residues. The ends were cut back, 2 bases at V and 3 bases at J, with 14 bases in the middle. Germline V gene data show CDR1 as GTSNPN and CDR2 as SVGIG (reference sequence). The CDR3 nucleotides are TGTGCCTGGAGTCTAGGACTCATGTTCTACGAGCAGTACTTC. Translating gives CAWSLGLMFYEQYF. The full variable domain, in which reference TRBV30 and TRBJ2-7 provide the parts outside the CDR3, is SQTIHQWPATLVQPVGSPLSLECTVEGTSNPNLYWYRQAAGRGLQLLFYSVGIGQISSEVPQNLSASRPQDRQFILSSKKLLLSDSGFYLCAWSLGLMFYEQYFGPGTRLTVT.

A single count supports this clone. The gene calls are TRBV19 and TRBJ2-1; D not resolved. This CDR3 is built from 13 residues. Per germline, CDR1 LNHDA and CDR2 SQIVND (reference sequence). V was shortened by 5 bases and J by 10 bases, with 15 bases between the two germline ends. The CDR3 region is CASSQNRAMEQFF. The CDR3 DNA is TGTGCCAGTAGTCAAAACCGGGCTATGGAGCAGTTCTTC.

This clone is termed medium-sized. This sequence joins TRBV6-8 and TRBJ1-1, with 7 positions matching TRBD1. The CDR3 consists of 15 residues. J lost 0 bases, V lost 10 bases, and 11 bases had no gene match. The germline V gene encodes CDR1 MNHGY and CDR2 SAAAGT. The CDR3 loop is CAIKDRTGVNTEAFF. The CDR3 region has the DNA TGTGCCATCAAGGACCGGACAGGAGTGAACACTGAAGCTTTCTTT.

This clone ranks as medium-sized. The chain employs TRBV6-8 and TRBJ1-4, with D unresolved. Trimming pared 6 bases from V and 0 bases from J, leaving 8 bases between. The CDR3 runs to 14 residues. Germline V gene sequence: CDR1 MNHGY, CDR2 SAAAGT. The CDR3 is CASRIQATNEKLFF. The DNA of the CDR3 is TGTGCCAGCAGGATACAAGCAACTAATGAAAAACTGTTTTTT.

The sample holds one count of this clone. V and J are TRBV29-1 and TRBJ2-3, with 9 bases matching TRBD2. The CDR3 contains 16 residues. The V gene's germline CDR1 is SQVTM and CDR2 ANQGSEA. V gave up 0 bases and J gave up 4 bases; unmatched junction bases: 8. The CDR3 DNA sequence: TGCAGCGTTGAAGAACCCCTAGCGGGATGGTCAGATACGCAGTATTTT. It translates to CSVEEPLAGWSDTQYF.

The V gene is TRBV29-1, the J gene TRBJ1-2; 9 bases map to TRBD1. This CDR3 contains 13 residues. Trimming cost V 7 bases and J 1 base; bases outside gene matches: 4. Germline CDR1 SQVTM, CDR2 ANQGSEA. CDR3 bases: TGCAGCGCCCTGGGACAGGGTAACTATGGCTACACCTTC. It translates to CSALGQGNYGYTF. The full variable domain, rest sourced from reference TRBV29-1 and TRBJ1-2, is SAVISQKPSRDICQRGTSLTIQCQVDSQVTMMFWYRQQPGQSLTLIATANQGSEATYESGFVIDKFPISRPNLTFSTLTVSNMSPEDSSIYLCSALGQGNYGYTFGSGTRLTVV.

This rearrangement joins TRBV19 to TRBJ2-7; 9 nucleotides agree with TRBD1. Germline V gene data show CDR1 as LNHDA and CDR2 as SQIVND (reference sequence). With 6 bases clipped from V and 1 base from J, the junction kept 7 bases outside the gene matches. The CDR3 runs to 15 residues. The CDR3 loop reads CASSRGTGLSYEQYF. CDR3 nucleotides: TGTGCCAGTAGCCGGGGGACAGGGCTATCCTACGAGCAGTACTTC. The complete variable domain, with remaining parts taken from reference TRBV19 and TRBJ2-7, reads DGGITQSPKYLFRKEGQNVTLSCEQNLNHDAMYWYRQDPGQGLRLIYYSQIVNDFQKGDIAEGYSVSREKKESFPLTVTSAQKNPTAFYLCASSRGTGLSYEQYFGPGTRLTVT.

This clone was seen more than once but under ten times. The chain employs TRBV11-3 and TRBJ1-5, with 8 nucleotides matching TRBD1. This CDR3 is built from 17 residues. V was pared by 5 bases and J by 7 bases, with 16 bases of the junction left unmatched. CDR1 and CDR2 from the germline V gene are SGHNT and YENEEA. In DNA form, the CDR3 reads TGTGCCAGCAGCGCCTATAGAGCAGGGGGCGGGGTGCAGCCCCAGCATTTT. Protein product: CASSAYRAGGGVQPQHF.

This clone is termed medium-sized. This chain links TRBV10-3 with TRBJ2-7; 7 bases agree with TRBD2. Germline V gene lookup returns CDR1 ENHRY and CDR2 SYGVKD. V lost 0 bases to trimming and J lost 2 bases; unmatched junction nucleotides: 4. The CDR3 covers 15 residues. CDR3 bases: TGTGCCATCAGTGAGTCCACCGGGGGGACCTACGAGCAGTACTTC. Encoded protein: CAISESTGGTYEQYF.

The chain's CDR3 is CASSLAGGSGTGELFF. The CDR3, as DNA: TGCGCCAGCAGCTTGGCCGGCGGGAGTGGCACCGGGGAGCTGTTTTTT. J is TRBJ2-2 and V is TRBV5-1, with 7 positions matching TRBD2. The ends lost 0 bases at V and 4 bases at J; junction bases unmatched: 6. Per the germline V gene, CDR1 is SGHRS and CDR2 is YFSETQ. CDR3 length: 16 residues.

The V and J genes are TRBV6-8 and TRBJ2-7; no reliable D call. Germline V gene lookup returns CDR1 MNHGY and CDR2 SAAAGT. V was pared by 0 bases and J by 3 bases, with 6 bases between. This CDR3 comprises 13 residues. CDR3 sequence reads: CASSYSENYEQYF. The CDR3 DNA reads TGTGCCAGCAGTTACTCTGAAAACTACGAGCAGTACTTC.

This clone is judged medium-sized. The chain is built from TRBV9 and TRBJ2-5; unclear D gene. V was pared by 5 bases and J by 0 bases, with 11 bases between. The CDR3 sequence is 14 residues long. The germline CDR1 and CDR2 sequences are SGDLS and YYNGEE. The CDR3 bases are TGTGCCAGCAGTGAACGAACGGACCAAGAGACCCAGTACTTC. Translation: CASSERTDQETQYF.

This clone was counted a single time. The chain carries TRBV25-1 and TRBJ2-2; unclear D gene. CDR1 and CDR2 from the germline V gene are MGHDK and SYGVNS. The CDR3 is made up of 13 amino acids. The V end was cut by 7 bases, the J end by 4 bases, with 10 bases between. Here the CDR3 DNA reads TGTGCCAGCACACCCAGTGGCACCGGGGAGCTGTTTTTT. Translation gives CASTPSGTGELFF.

The genes are TRBV19 and TRBJ2-2; tentatively, D is TRBD2 (6 bases). The CDR3 has 14 residues. Germline-derived CDR1 and CDR2 are LNHDA and SQIVND (reference sequence). Trimming stripped 10 bases from V and 7 bases from J, with 19 bases between. The CDR3 region has the DNA TGTGCCACTCAAGTATGGGGACTGGACGGGGAGCTGTTTTTT. Amino acid sequence: CATQVWGLDGELFF.

The gene calls are TRBV28 and TRBJ2-5, with no clear D. The CDR3 is made up of 16 amino acids. V was pared by 2 bases and J by 7 bases, with 20 bases between. CDR1 is MDHEN, CDR2 SYDVKM, per germline. CDR3 sequence reads: CASSLLGIMVIGTQYF. The CDR3 DNA sequence: TGTGCCAGCAGTTTACTGGGTATTATGGTTATCGGGACCCAGTACTTC.

V is TRBV28 and J is TRBJ2-3; 11 bases are a match to TRBD2. The length of the CDR3 is 19 residues. Trimming removed 1 base from V and 5 bases from J; junction bases left unmatched: 14. In germline, CDR1 is MDHEN, CDR2 SYDVKM. CDR3 coding DNA: TGTGCCAGCAGTTTATCGAGTAGCGGGGGGGGAGGTACGGTAGATACGCAGTATTTT. Translated, it gives CASSLSSSGGGGTVDTQYF.

The chain joins TRBV9 to TRBJ2-6, with D unresolved. Looked up from germline, CDR1 is SGDLS and CDR2 is YYNGEE. The CDR3 has 13 residues. Trimming removed 9 bases from V and 0 bases from J, with 7 bases in between. CDR3 in DNA: TGTGCCACCAAGAGCTCTGGGGCCAACGTCCTGACTTTC. Residues: CATKSSGANVLTF. The variable domain in full, completed from reference TRBV9 and TRBJ2-6, reads DSGVTQTPKHLITATGQRVTLRCSPRSGDLSVYWYQQSLDQGLQFLIQYYNGEERAKGNILERFSAQQFPDLHSELNLSSLELGDSALYFCATKSSGANVLTFGAGSRLTVL.

By sample fraction, this clone is medium-sized. The gene calls are TRBV9 and TRBJ1-1; 7 bases are a match to TRBD1. After removal of 4 bases from V and 0 bases from J, the junction contained 6 bases not matched to a gene. There are 15 residues in the CDR3. Looked up from germline, CDR1 is SGDLS and CDR2 is YYNGEE. The CDR3 is CASSPRTGLNTEAFF. The CDR3 region has the DNA TGTGCCAGCAGCCCGCGGACAGGACTGAACACTGAAGCTTTCTTT.

This clone was detected a few times. The chain recombines TRBV28 with TRBJ1-2; D is perhaps TRBD1 (6 bases). The CDR3 totals 15 residues. Germline-derived CDR1 and CDR2 are MDHEN and SYDVKM. Trimming cost V 3 bases and J 4 bases, with 15 bases left between them. The CDR3 loop reads CASSFPWGLSYGYTF. The CDR3 DNA follows: TGTGCCAGCAGTTTCCCCTGGGGGCTTAGCTATGGCTACACCTTC.

This clone has a count of ten or more. The J gene is TRBJ2-1, the V gene TRBV11-3, with D possibly being TRBD1 (7 bases). Germline V CDR1 and CDR2: SGHNT, YENEEA. The CDR3 sequence is 14 residues long. Trimming removed 5 bases at V and 2 bases at J, with 10 bases between. The CDR3 bases are TGTGCCAGCAGCCGGAGGGGGCCCTACAATGAGCAGTTCTTC. It encodes CASSRRGPYNEQFF.